Below, 20 T cell receptor beta chains from the same sample are listed, as sequenced in a study of blood T cell repertoires in COVID-19. Libraries were prepared by immunoSEQ multiplex PCR; TCRdb keeps only in-frame clonotypes and omits some of them. The repertoire holds tens of thousands of clones, with about 93% as singletons. The source material was peripheral blood. The source of these receptors is a human donor in a cohort sampled during active COVID-19.

The V call is TRBV10-1, the J call TRBJ2-1; 9 bases are shared with TRBD1. The J segment lost 6 bases and the V segment lost 8 bases, leaving 11 bases of the junction unmatched. In germline, CDR1 is WNHNN, CDR2 SYGVQD (reference sequence). The CDR3 is 15 amino acids. The CDR3 nucleotides read TGCGCCAGCTCAATCCCGGGACAGGGTTTCAATGAGCAGTTCTTC. This translates into CASSIPGQGFNEQFF.

The rearrangement links TRBV7-9 to TRBJ2-6, with D maybe TRBD2 (6 bases). Trimming took 2 bases from V and 0 from J, leaving 17 bases between them. Germline values: CDR1 SEHNR, CDR2 FQNEAQ (reference sequence). The length of the CDR3 is 19 residues. The CDR3 DNA reads TGTGCCAGCAGCTTAATCAAGCAGGGAGGATACTCTGGGGCCAACGTCCTGACTTTC. This gives the protein CASSLIKQGGYSGANVLTF.

The V gene is TRBV7-9, the J gene TRBJ2-6, with 7 bases that match TRBD1. Germline V gene sequence: CDR1 SEHNR, CDR2 FQNEAQ (reference sequence). Trimming at V came to 4 bases and at J to 0 bases, leaving 12 bases not matched to a gene. The CDR3 covers 19 residues. The CDR3 sequence is CASSSSTGDISSGANVLTF. The CDR3 DNA reads TGTGCCAGCAGCTCCTCTACAGGGGATATTAGCTCTGGGGCCAACGTCCTGACTTTC.

This chain joins TRBV18 and TRBJ1-5; D possibly corresponds to TRBD1 (5 bases). Trimming shortened V by 2 bases and J by 5 bases, and 10 bases separated the two germline ends. The CDR3 covers 14 residues. The V gene's germline CDR1 is KGHSH and CDR2 LQKENI. The CDR3 nucleotides read TGTGCCAGCTCACCATGGAGGGGTCATCAGCCCCAGCATTTT. Translated: CASSPWRGHQPQHF.

In this sample, this clone turned up once. J is TRBJ2-3 and V is TRBV7-3, with 10 bases aligning to TRBD2. This CDR3 is built from 16 residues. Trimming cost V 3 bases and J 4 bases; bases outside gene matches: 7. Germline V gene data show CDR1 as SGHTA and CDR2 as FQGTGA. The CDR3 loop is CASSFSSGRAPDTQYF. In DNA form, the CDR3 reads TGTGCCAGCAGCTTCTCCAGCGGGAGGGCCCCAGATACGCAGTATTTT.

This chain connects TRBV6-2 or TRBV6-3 to TRBJ1-2; 8 positions match TRBD1. Germline CDR1 reads MNHEY; CDR2 reads SVGEGT. V gave up 2 bases and J gave up 3 bases; unmatched junction bases: 5. The CDR3 consists of 15 residues. CDR3 coding DNA: TGTGCCAGCAGTTACGTTGGACAGGGCTACTATGGCTACACCTTC. This sequence encodes CASSYVGQGYYGYTF.

The chain is built from TRBV11-1 and TRBJ1-2; perhaps TRBD1 as D (5 bases). Germline V gene data show CDR1 as SGHAT and CDR2 as FQDESV (reference sequence). The CDR3 has 13 amino acids. Trimming cost V 8 bases and J 8 bases, with 18 bases left between them. The CDR3 here is CASQQARGGGYTF. The CDR3 DNA reads TGTGCCAGCCAACAGGCCCGAGGAGGGGGCTACACCTTC.

The V and J genes are TRBV5-1 and TRBJ1-2; 7 nucleotides match TRBD1. V trimming: 5 bases; J trimming: 2 bases; junction bases outside the gene matches: 9. The CDR3 has 15 residues. CDR1 is SGHRS, CDR2 YFSETQ, per germline. The CDR3 region is CASSSFTGANYGYTF. In DNA, the CDR3 is TGCGCCAGCAGTTCATTTACAGGGGCCAACTATGGCTACACCTTC.

CDR3 amino acids: CASSLDRGNTEAFF. As DNA, the CDR3 is TGTGCCAGCAGCCTCGACAGGGGAAACACTGAAGCTTTCTTT. The genes are TRBV2 and TRBJ1-1; 8 bases match TRBD1. The germline V gene encodes CDR1 SNHLY and CDR2 FYNNEI. This CDR3 comprises 14 residues. Trimming removed 6 bases from V and 2 bases from J; junction bases left unmatched: 5.

This sequence joins TRBV28 and TRBJ1-1; D call uncertain. The CDR3 covers 12 residues. Germline CDR1 reads MDHEN; CDR2 reads SYDVKM. Trimming removed 2 bases at V and 8 bases at J, with 9 bases between. The CDR3 region has the DNA TGTGCCAGCAGTTTAACATACGGGGAAGCTTTCTTT. Amino acids: CASSLTYGEAFF.

The rearrangement joins TRBV5-1 to TRBJ2-3; 8 positions agree with TRBD1. CDR1 and CDR2 (germline): SGHRS, YFSETQ. The CDR3 runs to 15 residues. V trimming: 0 bases; J trimming: 0 bases; junction bases outside the gene matches: 0. DNA of the CDR3: TGCGCCAGCAGCTTGGGACAGGGGAGCACAGATACGCAGTATTTT. This sequence encodes CASSLGQGSTDTQYF. Together with reference TRBV5-1 and TRBJ2-3, the CDR3 gives the full variable domain: KAGVTQTPRYLIKTRGQQVTLSCSPISGHRSVSWYQQTPGQGLQFLFEYFSETQRNKGNFPGRFSGRQFSNSRSEMNVSTLELGDSALYLCASSLGQGSTDTQYFGPGTRLTVL.

The rearrangement uses TRBV30 and TRBJ1-1; D uncertain. The CDR3 is 13 amino acids. Germline loops: CDR1 GTSNPN, CDR2 SVGIG (reference sequence). With 4 bases removed from V and 3 bases from J, the gap between germline ends came to 12 bases. CDR3 DNA: TGTGCCTGGACACCTTCCACGGACACTGAAGCTTTCTTT. This encodes CAWTPSTDTEAFF.

The rearrangement joins TRBV2 to TRBJ2-7, with D maybe TRBD1 (5 bases). Germline CDR1 and CDR2: SNHLY and FYNNEI. The CDR3 spans 14 residues. V gave up 2 bases and J gave up 4 bases, with 12 bases separating them. CDR3 sequence reads: CASSEQGGYYEQYF. DNA of the CDR3: TGTGCCAGCAGTGAACAGGGTGGTTATTACGAGCAGTACTTC. Drawing the rest from reference TRBV2 and TRBJ2-7, the complete variable domain is EPEVTQTPSHQVTQMGQEVILRCVPISNHLYFYWYRQILGQKVEFLVSFYNNEISEKSEIFDDQFSVERPDGSNFTLKIRSTKLEDSAMYFCASSEQGGYYEQYFGPGTRLTVT.

The rearrangement uses TRBV5-6 and TRBJ1-1; D may be TRBD1 (6 bases). Germline CDR1 and CDR2: SGHDT and YYEEEE. V was shortened by 1 base and J by 3 bases, with 7 bases between the two germline ends. This CDR3 region has 13 residues. The CDR3 bases are TGTGCCAGCAGCTTGCAGGGGCACACTGAAGCTTTCTTT. Its protein is CASSLQGHTEAFF.

The V call is TRBV5-6, the J call TRBJ2-1; possible D gene TRBD2, 5 bases. CDR3 size: 13 residues. The ends were cut back, 8 bases at V and 7 bases at J, with 16 bases in the middle. CDR1 SGHDT and CDR2 YYEEEE come from the germline V gene. The CDR3 coding sequence is TGTGCCAGGACGACTGCTGGGGAGAATGAGCAGTTCTTC. Its translation: CARTTAGENEQFF.

The chain couples TRBV19 to TRBJ1-1, with a possible D match to TRBD1 (6 bases). V was pared by 5 bases and J by 4 bases, with 14 bases between. Germline loops: CDR1 LNHDA, CDR2 SQIVND (reference sequence). The CDR3 is 14 amino acids. The CDR3 is CASSEPGHPTEAFF. The CDR3 nucleotides are TGTGCCAGTAGTGAGCCGGGACATCCCACTGAAGCTTTCTTT. Together with reference TRBV19 and TRBJ1-1, the CDR3 gives the full variable domain: DGGITQSPKYLFRKEGQNVTLSCEQNLNHDAMYWYRQDPGQGLRLIYYSQIVNDFQKGDIAEGYSVSREKKESFPLTVTSAQKNPTAFYLCASSEPGHPTEAFFGQGTRLTVV.

The chain uses TRBV9 and TRBJ1-2; 11 nucleotides agree with TRBD1. CDR3 length: 17 residues. From germline, CDR1 is SGDLS and CDR2 YYNGEE. V gave up 0 bases and J gave up 2 bases; unmatched junction bases: 6. CDR3 nucleotides: TGTGCCAGCAGCGTAGAGGGAGGACAGGGGGCGAACTATGGCTACACCTTC. Its translation is CASSVEGGQGANYGYTF.

V is TRBV9 and J is TRBJ2-3; perhaps TRBD2 as D (5 bases). The germline V gene encodes CDR1 SGDLS and CDR2 YYNGEE. The CDR3 sequence is 14 residues long. V shed 3 bases and J shed 5 bases, with 13 bases lying between them. CDR3 region: CASSGGLIGDTQYF. In DNA form, the CDR3 reads TGTGCCAGCAGCGGCGGGTTAATAGGAGATACGCAGTATTTT.

The sample holds one count of this clone. The gene calls are TRBV7-2 and TRBJ2-3; 7 nucleotides line up with TRBD1. The germline V gene encodes CDR1 SGHTA and CDR2 FQGNSA. The CDR3 extends over 13 amino acids. V lost 5 bases to trimming and J lost 10 bases; unmatched junction nucleotides: 9. The CDR3 here is CASSTLPGQSQYF. The CDR3 nucleotides are TGTGCCAGCAGCACCCTTCCGGGACAGTCGCAGTATTTT.

This chain links TRBV10-1 with TRBJ2-2, with D possibly matching TRBD1 (5 bases). The germline V gene encodes CDR1 WNHNN and CDR2 SYGVQD (reference sequence). V lost 4 bases and J lost 4, with 16 bases in between. The CDR3 runs 16 residues. This CDR3 reads CASSGDRLRGTGELFF. Written as DNA, the CDR3 is TGCGCCAGCAGTGGTGACAGACTCCGAGGCACCGGGGAGCTGTTTTTT.